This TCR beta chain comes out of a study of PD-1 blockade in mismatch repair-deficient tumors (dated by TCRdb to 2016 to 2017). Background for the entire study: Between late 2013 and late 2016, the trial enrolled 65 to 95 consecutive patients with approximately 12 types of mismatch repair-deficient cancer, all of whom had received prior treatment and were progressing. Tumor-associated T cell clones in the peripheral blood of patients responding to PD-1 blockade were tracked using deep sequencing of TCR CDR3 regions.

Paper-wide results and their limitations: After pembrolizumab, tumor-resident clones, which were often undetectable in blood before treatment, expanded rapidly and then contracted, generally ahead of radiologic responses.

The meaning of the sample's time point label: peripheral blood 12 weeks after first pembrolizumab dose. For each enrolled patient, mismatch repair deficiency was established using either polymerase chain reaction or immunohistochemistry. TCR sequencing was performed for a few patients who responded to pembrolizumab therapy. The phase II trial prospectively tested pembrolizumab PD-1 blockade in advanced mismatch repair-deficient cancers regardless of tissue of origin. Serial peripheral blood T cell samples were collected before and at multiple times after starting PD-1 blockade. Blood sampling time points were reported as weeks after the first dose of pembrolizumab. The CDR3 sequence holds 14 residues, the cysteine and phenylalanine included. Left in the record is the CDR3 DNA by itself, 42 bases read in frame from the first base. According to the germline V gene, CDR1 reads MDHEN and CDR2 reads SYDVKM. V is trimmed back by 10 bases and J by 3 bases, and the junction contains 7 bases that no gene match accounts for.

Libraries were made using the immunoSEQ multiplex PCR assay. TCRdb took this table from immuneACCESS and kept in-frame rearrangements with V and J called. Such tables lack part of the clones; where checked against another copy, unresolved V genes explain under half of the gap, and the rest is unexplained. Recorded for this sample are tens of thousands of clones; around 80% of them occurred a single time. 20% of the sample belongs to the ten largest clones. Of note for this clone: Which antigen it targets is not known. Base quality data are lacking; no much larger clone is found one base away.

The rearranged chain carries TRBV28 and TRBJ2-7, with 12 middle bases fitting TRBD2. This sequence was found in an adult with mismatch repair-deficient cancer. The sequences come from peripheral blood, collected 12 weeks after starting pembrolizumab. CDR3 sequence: CATSPSGRDYEQYF. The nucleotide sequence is TGTGCCACGTCCCCTAGCGGGAGGGACTACGAGCAGTACTTC.